Described below is a single T cell receptor (beta chain) sequence and its context. Sequencing was performed with immunoSEQ multiplex PCR; in TCRdb, only in-frame clones are kept and a portion is missing. This sample has fewer than 200,000 clones, with over 95% found just once. This CDR3 region has 11 residues. V was trimmed by 6 bases and J by 7 bases, leaving 7 bases between them. This sample is drawn from a study of control samples from healthy donors and cancer patients. Sequenced material: blood. This TCR was recovered from a woman aged 25 to 39 in good health. V and J are TRBV12-3 or TRBV12-4 and TRBJ2-1; D call uncertain. The chain's CDR3 is CASRLRNEQFF. CDR3 in DNA: TGTGCCAGCAGGCTCAGGAATGAGCAGTTCTTC.